This T cell receptor beta chain was retrieved from a study of shared clonotypes between healthy human individuals. Generated by immunoSEQ multiplex PCR, the TCRdb table keeps only in-frame clones and is missing some. The sample yields roughly 590,000 clones, around 95% seen once. CD8 cells classed as naive were CD45RO-negative and positively selected for CCR7, excluding terminally differentiated effector memory CD45RA+ cells. Trimming stripped 4 bases from V and 0 bases from J, with 22 bases between. Germline lookup yields CDR1 LNHDA and CDR2 SQIVND (reference sequence). CDR3 length equals 20 residues. The study, taken as a whole, reports: Memory subsets generally showed lower estimated richness than naive subsets.

Of note for this clone: Its specificity is not known.

The clonotype comes from a woman in her twenties or thirties in good health. The sequenced material came from naive CD8+ T cells sorted from blood. The genes are TRBV19 and TRBJ2-6; maybe TRBD2 (5 bases). The CDR3 nucleotides read TGTGCCAGTAGTACCCTCCGGGAAACAAGTGGCAGCTCTGGGGCCAACGTCCTGACTTTC. It is translated as CASSTLRETSGSSGANVLTF.